This T cell receptor beta chain was captured by sequencing in a study of T cell responses to AZD1222 COVID-19 vaccine. Study-level findings and limits: It should be noted that donors were predominantly white British and more often female, and clonal diversity was possibly underestimated. Two AZD1222 doses significantly raised spike-specific TCR breadth and depth over controls.

A word on this clone: What it recognizes is unknown.

V shed 3 bases and J 5 bases; nucleotides not matched to a gene: 9. CDR3 length: 14 residues. Germline assignment: CDR1 SQVTM and CDR2 ANQGSEA. Method: immunoSEQ multiplex PCR; TCRdb's copy keeps in-frame clones and lacks some. The sample has about 30,000 clones, about 89% seen once. The sequenced sample was peripheral blood, obtained on day 0 of AZD1222 vaccination. J is TRBJ1-1 and V is TRBV29-1, with TRBD1 matching over 7 bases. This receptor was taken from an adult in good health. CDR3 amino acids: CSVDLGGRSTEAFF. CDR3 sequence (DNA): TGCAGCGTTGACCTAGGGGGCCGGTCAACTGAAGCTTTCTTT.